This T cell receptor beta chain comes out of a study of T cell changes during pregnancy in multiple sclerosis. Generated by immunoSEQ multiplex PCR, the TCRdb table keeps only in-frame clones and is missing some. The table records approximately 90,000 clones, roughly nine tenths of them present only once. The sequence was collected from a female donor with multiple sclerosis, enrolled in a pregnancy study. The material was peripheral blood, obtained in the first trimester of pregnancy.

CDR3 sequence: CASSLSAGGPFNEQFF. CDR3 in DNA: TGTGCCAGCTCCCTTTCAGCGGGAGGGCCGTTTAATGAGCAGTTCTTC. The chain carries TRBV18 and TRBJ2-1; 10 positions agree with TRBD2. J lost 7 bases, V lost 6 bases, and 12 bases had no gene match. Germline loops: CDR1 KGHSH, CDR2 LQKENI. This CDR3 has 16 amino acids.